Listed below are T cell receptor beta chains from one sample, sequenced in a study of CD8 T cells in Susac syndrome. TCRdb redid the calling of the immunoSEQ multiplex PCR reads with MiXCR, one entry per CDR3 protein. Of 180,000 or so distinct CDR3 sequences in the sample, about 93% were seen once. The sample taken for sequencing was CD4+ T cells from PBMCs. The receptor source for this set is a human donor in good health. CDR3s include the opening cysteine and the closing phenylalanine or tryptophan. The D gene is left open where the match is weak. Clone size is not always given. Where it is, it says once, few, many or a class for expanded clones.

>.|TRBJ2-7|.|TRBV29-1|13
CSVVGRVTYEQYF
TGCAGCGTTGTGGGCAGGGTAACCTACGAGCAGTACTTC
>.|TRBJ1-6|.|TRBV12-3/TRBV12-4|12
CASSFNYSPLHF
TGTGCCAGCAGTTTCAATTACTCACCCCTCCACTTT
>.|TRBJ2-7|.|TRBV3-1|14
CASSHGGGPYEQYF
TGTGCCAGCAGCCATGGAGGGGGACCCTACGAGCAGTACTTC
>TRBD2|TRBJ2-1|.|TRBV11-2|20
CASSLGVRLAGGSSYNEQFF
TGTGCCAGCAGCTTAGGCGTTCGGCTAGCGGGGGGCAGCTCCTACAATGAGCAGTTCTTC
>.|TRBJ2-1|.|TRBV5-1|12
CASTSAGYEQFF
TGCGCCAGCACTTCGGCGGGTTATGAGCAGTTCTTC
>TRBD2|TRBJ2-5|.|TRBV5-1|16
CASSLSPSGGEETQYF
TGCGCCAGCAGCTTGTCCCCTAGCGGGGGAGAAGAGACCCAGTACTTC
>.|TRBJ2-1|few|TRBV29-1|15
CSVEDASGLYNEQFF
TGCAGCGTTGAAGACGCCTCCGGTCTGTACAATGAGCAGTTCTTC
>TRBD1|TRBJ1-2|.|TRBV7-9|14
CASSAQGASYGYTF
TGTGCCAGCAGCGCACAGGGGGCCAGCTATGGCTACACCTTC
>TRBD1|TRBJ2-7|.|TRBV20-1|15
CSATLPGQGAYEQYF
TGCAGTGCTACCCTACCGGGACAGGGGGCCTACGAGCAGTACTTC
>TRBD2|TRBJ2-3|.|TRBV20-1|13
CSAKVAGPDTQYF
TGCAGTGCAAAGGTAGCGGGGCCAGATACGCAGTATTTT
>.|TRBJ1-2|.|TRBV20-1|14
CSASLGAGSYGYTF
TGCAGTGCTAGTTTGGGGGCCGGGAGCTATGGCTACACCTTC
>.|TRBJ1-4|.|TRBV3-1|12
CASSLQNEKLFF
TGTGCCAGCAGCCTCCAGAATGAAAAACTGTTTTTT
>TRBD2|TRBJ2-3|.|TRBV7-2|16
CASSLSTSGGGDTQYF
TGTGCCAGCAGCTTATCGACTAGCGGGGGAGGGGATACGCAGTATTTT
>.|TRBJ2-2|.|TRBV20-1|12
CSAPSGTGELFF
TGCAGTGCTCCCAGTGGCACCGGGGAGCTGTTTTTT
>.|TRBJ1-4|.|TRBV20-1|14
CSASSSGAGEKLFF
TGCAGTGCTAGTAGTTCCGGGGCCGGTGAAAAACTGTTTTTT
>.|TRBJ2-1|.|TRBV19|12
CASSILAGEQFF
TGTGCCAGTAGTATCTTGGCGGGAGAGCAGTTCTTC
>TRBD1|TRBJ2-5|.|TRBV4-3|15
CASSQDRQGSETQYF
TGCGCCAGCAGCCAAGATCGACAGGGTAGTGAGACCCAGTACTTC
>.|TRBJ2-7|.|TRBV18|14
CASSHGTASYEQYF
TGTGCCAGCTCGCACGGGACGGCCTCCTACGAGCAGTACTTC
>.|TRBJ2-2|.|TRBV6-6|15
CASRTGGAGTGELFF
TGTGCCAGCAGAACGGGGGGCGCGGGCACCGGGGAGCTGTTTTTT
>.|TRBJ1-1|.|TRBV20-1|12
CSASPGNGEAFF
TGCAGTGCTAGTCCGGGGAATGGCGAAGCTTTCTTT
>TRBD1|TRBJ2-6|.|TRBV9|17
CASSVDRGLSGANVLTF
TGTGCCAGCAGCGTAGACAGGGGGCTCTCTGGGGCCAACGTCCTGACTTTC
>.|TRBJ2-7|.|TRBV14|13
CASSPRVLGEQYF
TGTGCCAGCAGCCCCCGGGTCCTCGGCGAGCAGTACTTC
>TRBD1|TRBJ2-7|.|TRBV29-1|15
CSATLPGQSAYEQYF
TGCAGCGCCACTCTCCCGGGACAGTCTGCCTACGAGCAGTACTTC
>TRBD1|TRBJ2-1|.|TRBV11-1|15
CASSGVRGQWNEQFF
TGTGCCAGCAGCGGAGTAAGGGGACAGTGGAATGAGCAGTTCTTC
>.|TRBJ2-3|.|TRBV12-3/TRBV12-4|17
CASSLRVWGGTTDTQYF
TGTGCCAGCAGTTTGAGGGTGTGGGGCGGGACCACAGATACGCAGTATTTT
>.|TRBJ1-2|.|TRBV30|15
CAWTSSHRSADGYTF
TGTGCCTGGACTTCCTCCCACCGGTCGGCGGATGGCTACACCTTC
>.|TRBJ2-1|.|TRBV7-3|14
CASSFSGELNEQFF
TGTGCCAGCAGCTTTAGCGGCGAGTTGAATGAGCAGTTCTTC
>.|TRBJ1-5|once|TRBV7-2|13
CASSRQNNQPQHF
TGTGCCAGCAGCCGACAGAACAATCAGCCCCAGCATTTT
>.|TRBJ2-1|.|TRBV7-2|15
CASTLLQGSYNEQFF
TGTGCCAGCACCCTTCTACAGGGCTCCTACAATGAGCAGTTCTTC
>.|TRBJ2-3|.|TRBV18|14
CASSDTGLADTQYF
TGTGCCAGCTCAGACACAGGGCTGGCAGATACGCAGTATTTT